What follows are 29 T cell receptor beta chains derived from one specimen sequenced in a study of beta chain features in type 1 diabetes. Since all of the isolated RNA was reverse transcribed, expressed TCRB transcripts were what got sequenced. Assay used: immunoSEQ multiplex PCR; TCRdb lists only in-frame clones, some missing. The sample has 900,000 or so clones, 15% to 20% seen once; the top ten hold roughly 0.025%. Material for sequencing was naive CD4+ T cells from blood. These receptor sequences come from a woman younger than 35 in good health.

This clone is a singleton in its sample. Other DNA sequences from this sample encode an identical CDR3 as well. The chain's CDR3 is CASSLGGDSYNEQFF. The CDR3 DNA follows: TGCGCCAGCAGTCTCGGCGGAGACTCCTACAATGAGCAGTTCTTC. The gene calls are TRBV5-1 and TRBJ2-1; no clear D. Germline loops: CDR1 SGHRS, CDR2 YFSETQ. V was shortened by 5 bases and J by 0 bases, with 12 bases between the two germline ends. This CDR3 spans 15 amino acids. Supplemented by reference TRBV5-1 and TRBJ2-1, the full variable domain reads KAGVTQTPRYLIKTRGQQVTLSCSPISGHRSVSWYQQTPGQGLQFLFEYFSETQRNKGNFPGRFSGRQFSNSRSEMNVSTLELGDSALYLCASSLGGDSYNEQFFGPGTRLTVL.

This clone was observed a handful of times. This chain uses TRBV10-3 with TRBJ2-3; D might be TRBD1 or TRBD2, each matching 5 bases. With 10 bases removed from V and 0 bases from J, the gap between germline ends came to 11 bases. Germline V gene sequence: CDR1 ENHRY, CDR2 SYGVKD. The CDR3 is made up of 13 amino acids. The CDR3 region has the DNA TGTGCCACCCGGGACGATAGCACAGATACGCAGTATTTT. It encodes CATRDDSTDTQYF.

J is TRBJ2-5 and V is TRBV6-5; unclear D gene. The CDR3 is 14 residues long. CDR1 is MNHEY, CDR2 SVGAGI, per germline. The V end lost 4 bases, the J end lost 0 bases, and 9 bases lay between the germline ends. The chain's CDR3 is CASSFRSYQETQYF. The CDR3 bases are TGTGCCAGCAGTTTTCGCTCGTACCAAGAGACCCAGTACTTC.

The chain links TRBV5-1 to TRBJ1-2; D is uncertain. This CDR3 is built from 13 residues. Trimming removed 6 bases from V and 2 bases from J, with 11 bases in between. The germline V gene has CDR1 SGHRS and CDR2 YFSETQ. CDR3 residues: CASTAAGNYGYTF. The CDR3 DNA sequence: TGCGCCAGCACCGCTGCGGGAAACTATGGCTACACCTTC. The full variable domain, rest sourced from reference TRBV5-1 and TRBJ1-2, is KAGVTQTPRYLIKTRGQQVTLSCSPISGHRSVSWYQQTPGQGLQFLFEYFSETQRNKGNFPGRFSGRQFSNSRSEMNVSTLELGDSALYLCASTAAGNYGYTFGSGTRLTVV.

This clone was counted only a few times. DNA for the CDR3: TGTGCCACCAGCCGACGTAGTAGGACAGATACGCAGTATTTT. This encodes CATSRRSRTDTQYF. This rearrangement joins TRBV15 to TRBJ2-3; D call uncertain. CDR3 length: 14 residues. Trimming shortened V by 5 bases and J by 3 bases, and 12 bases separated the two germline ends. CDR1 is LNHNV, CDR2 YYDKDF, per germline (reference sequence).

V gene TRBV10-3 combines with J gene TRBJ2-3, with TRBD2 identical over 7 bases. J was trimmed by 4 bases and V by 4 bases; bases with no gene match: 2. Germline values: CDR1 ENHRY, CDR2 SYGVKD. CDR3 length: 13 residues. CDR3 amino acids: CAISGGGSDTQYF. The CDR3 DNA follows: TGTGCCATCAGTGGGGGGGGGTCAGATACGCAGTATTTT.

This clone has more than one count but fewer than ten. The CDR3 here is CASSIWDSKNTEAFF. The CDR3 coding sequence is TGTGCCAGTAGTATTTGGGACAGCAAAAACACTGAAGCTTTCTTT. The chain employs TRBV19 and TRBJ1-1; 7 nucleotides align to TRBD1. CDR1 is LNHDA, CDR2 SQIVND, per germline (reference sequence). This CDR3 has 15 residues. V lost 3 bases and J lost 2; bases outside the gene matches: 6.

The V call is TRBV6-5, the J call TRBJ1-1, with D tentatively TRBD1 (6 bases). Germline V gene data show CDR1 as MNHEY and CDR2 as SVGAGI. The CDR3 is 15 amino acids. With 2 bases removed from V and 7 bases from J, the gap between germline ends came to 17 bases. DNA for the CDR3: TGTGCCAGCAGTTACGGGGGCACATTTGGGAGTGAAGCTTTCTTT. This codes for CASSYGGTFGSEAFF.

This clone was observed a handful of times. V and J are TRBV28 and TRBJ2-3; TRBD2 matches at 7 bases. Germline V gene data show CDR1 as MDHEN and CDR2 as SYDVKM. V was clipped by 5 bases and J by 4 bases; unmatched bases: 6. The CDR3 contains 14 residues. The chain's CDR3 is CASSRGSGADTQYF. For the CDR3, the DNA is TGTGCCAGCAGTCGCGGGAGCGGGGCAGATACGCAGTATTTT.

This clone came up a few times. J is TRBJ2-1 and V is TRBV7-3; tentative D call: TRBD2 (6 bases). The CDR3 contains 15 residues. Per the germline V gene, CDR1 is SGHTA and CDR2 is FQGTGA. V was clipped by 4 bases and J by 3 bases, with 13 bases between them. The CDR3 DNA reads TGTGCCAGCAGCTCCGATCCCGGGAGCTACAATGAGCAGTTCTTC. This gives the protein CASSSDPGSYNEQFF.

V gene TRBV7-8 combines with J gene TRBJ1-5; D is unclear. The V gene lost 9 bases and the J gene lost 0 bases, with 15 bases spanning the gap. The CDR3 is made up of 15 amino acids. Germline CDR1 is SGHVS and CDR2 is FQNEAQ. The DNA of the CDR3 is TGTGCCAGTTCGGGTTTGCGAAATAGCAATCAGCCCCAGCATTTT. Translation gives CASSGLRNSNQPQHF.

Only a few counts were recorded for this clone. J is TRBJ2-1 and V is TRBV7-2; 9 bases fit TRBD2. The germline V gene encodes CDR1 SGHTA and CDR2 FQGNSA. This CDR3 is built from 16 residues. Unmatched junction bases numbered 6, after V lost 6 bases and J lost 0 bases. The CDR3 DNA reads TGTGCCAGCAGGGAGGAAGCGGGAGGCTCCTACAATGAGCAGTTCTTC. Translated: CASREEAGGSYNEQFF.

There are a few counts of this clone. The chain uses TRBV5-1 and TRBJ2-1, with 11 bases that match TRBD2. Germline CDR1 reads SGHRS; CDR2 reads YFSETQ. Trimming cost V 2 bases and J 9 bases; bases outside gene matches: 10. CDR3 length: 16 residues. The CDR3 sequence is CASSFALAGASGEQFF. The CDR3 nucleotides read TGCGCCAGCAGCTTCGCACTAGCGGGAGCGAGCGGTGAGCAGTTCTTC.

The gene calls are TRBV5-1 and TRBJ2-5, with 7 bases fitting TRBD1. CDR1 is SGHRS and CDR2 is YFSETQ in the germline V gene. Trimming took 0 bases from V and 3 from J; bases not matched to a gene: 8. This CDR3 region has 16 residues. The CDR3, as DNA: TGCGCCAGCAGCTTGGAAGGGGACAGCCGAAAAGAGACCCAGTACTTC. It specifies CASSLEGDSRKETQYF.

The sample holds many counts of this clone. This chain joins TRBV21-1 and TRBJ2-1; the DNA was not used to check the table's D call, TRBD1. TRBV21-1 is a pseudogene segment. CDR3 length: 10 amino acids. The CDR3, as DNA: TGTGCCAGGAAAGGGGACAGCCCGTTCTTC. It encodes CARKGDSPFF.

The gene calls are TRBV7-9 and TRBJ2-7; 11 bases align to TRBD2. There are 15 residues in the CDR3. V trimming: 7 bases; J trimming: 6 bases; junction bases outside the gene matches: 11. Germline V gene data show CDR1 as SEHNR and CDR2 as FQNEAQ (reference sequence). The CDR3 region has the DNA TGTGCCAGCACCGATTCTAGCGGGAGGCCTGTCGAGCAGTACTTC. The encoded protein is CASTDSSGRPVEQYF.

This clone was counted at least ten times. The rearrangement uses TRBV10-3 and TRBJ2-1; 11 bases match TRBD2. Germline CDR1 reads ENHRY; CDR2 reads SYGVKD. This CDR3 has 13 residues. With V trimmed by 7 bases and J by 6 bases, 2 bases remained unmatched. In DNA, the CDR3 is TGTGCCATCATGCTAGCGGGAGGCAATGAGCAGTTCTTC. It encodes CAIMLAGGNEQFF.

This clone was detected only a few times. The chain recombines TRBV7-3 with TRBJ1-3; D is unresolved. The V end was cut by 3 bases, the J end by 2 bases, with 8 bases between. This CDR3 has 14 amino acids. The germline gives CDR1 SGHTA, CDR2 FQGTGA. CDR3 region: CASSLRQAGNTIYF. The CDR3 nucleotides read TGTGCCAGCAGCTTGCGGCAGGCTGGAAACACCATATATTTT.

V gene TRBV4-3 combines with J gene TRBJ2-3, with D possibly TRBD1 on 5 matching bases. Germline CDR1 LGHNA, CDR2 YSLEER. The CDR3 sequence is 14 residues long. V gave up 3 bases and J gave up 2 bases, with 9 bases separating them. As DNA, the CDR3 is TGCGCCAGCAGCCATGTAGGGGTCACAGATACGCAGTATTTT. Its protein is CASSHVGVTDTQYF.

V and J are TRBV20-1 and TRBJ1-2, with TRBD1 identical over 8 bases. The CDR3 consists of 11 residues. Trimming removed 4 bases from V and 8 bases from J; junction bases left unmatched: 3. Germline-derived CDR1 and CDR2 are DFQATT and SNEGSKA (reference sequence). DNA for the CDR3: TGCAGTGCTACCGGACAGGGAGGCTACACCTTC. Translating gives CSATGQGGYTF.

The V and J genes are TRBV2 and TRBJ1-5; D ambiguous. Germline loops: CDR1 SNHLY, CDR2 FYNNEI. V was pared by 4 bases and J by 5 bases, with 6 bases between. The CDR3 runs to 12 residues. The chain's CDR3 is CASSGPDQPQHF. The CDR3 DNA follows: TGTGCCAGCAGTGGGCCAGATCAGCCCCAGCATTTT. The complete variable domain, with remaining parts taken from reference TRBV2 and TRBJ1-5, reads EPEVTQTPSHQVTQMGQEVILRCVPISNHLYFYWYRQILGQKVEFLVSFYNNEISEKSEIFDDQFSVERPDGSNFTLKIRSTKLEDSAMYFCASSGPDQPQHFGDGTRLSIL.

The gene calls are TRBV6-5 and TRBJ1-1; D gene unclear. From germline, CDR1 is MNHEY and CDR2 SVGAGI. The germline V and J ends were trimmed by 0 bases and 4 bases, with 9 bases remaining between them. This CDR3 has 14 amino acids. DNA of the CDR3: TGTGCCAGCAGTTACTCCGGGAAGGGCACTGAAGCTTTCTTT. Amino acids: CASSYSGKGTEAFF.

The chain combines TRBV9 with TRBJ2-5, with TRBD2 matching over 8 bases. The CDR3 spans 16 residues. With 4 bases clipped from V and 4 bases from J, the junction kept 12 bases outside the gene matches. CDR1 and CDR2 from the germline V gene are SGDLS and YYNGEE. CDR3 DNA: TGTGCCAGCAGCTCTATGACCGGACTAGCAGGAGAGACCCAGTACTTC. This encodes CASSSMTGLAGETQYF.

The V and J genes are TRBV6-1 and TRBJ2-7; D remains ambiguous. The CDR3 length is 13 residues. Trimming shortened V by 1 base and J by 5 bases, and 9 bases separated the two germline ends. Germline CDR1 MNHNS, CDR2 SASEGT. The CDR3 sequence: CASSEVADHEQYF. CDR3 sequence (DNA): TGTGCCAGCAGTGAAGTGGCAGACCACGAGCAGTACTTC.

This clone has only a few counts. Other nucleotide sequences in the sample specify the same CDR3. The CDR3 region is CASSYRQSQPQHF. CDR3 nucleotide sequence: TGTGCCAGCAGTTACCGGCAGAGCCAGCCCCAGCATTTT. The chain carries TRBV6-5 and TRBJ1-5, with no clear D. Germline V lookup: CDR1 MNHEY, CDR2 SVGAGI. V lost 2 bases and J lost 7, with 9 bases in between. The CDR3 covers 13 residues.

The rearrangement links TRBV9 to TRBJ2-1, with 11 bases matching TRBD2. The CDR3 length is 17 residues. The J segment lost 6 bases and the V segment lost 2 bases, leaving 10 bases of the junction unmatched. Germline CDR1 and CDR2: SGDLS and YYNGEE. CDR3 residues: CASSVQPTGTSGNEQFF. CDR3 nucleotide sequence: TGTGCCAGCAGCGTCCAACCCACGGGGACTAGCGGCAATGAGCAGTTCTTC.

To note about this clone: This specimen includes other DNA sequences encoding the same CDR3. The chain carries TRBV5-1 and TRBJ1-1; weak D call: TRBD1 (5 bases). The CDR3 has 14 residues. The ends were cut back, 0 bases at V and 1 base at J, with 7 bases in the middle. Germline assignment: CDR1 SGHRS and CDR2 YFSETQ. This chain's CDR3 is CASSLVQGNTEAFF. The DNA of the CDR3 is TGCGCCAGCAGCTTGGTTCAGGGGAACACTGAAGCTTTCTTT.

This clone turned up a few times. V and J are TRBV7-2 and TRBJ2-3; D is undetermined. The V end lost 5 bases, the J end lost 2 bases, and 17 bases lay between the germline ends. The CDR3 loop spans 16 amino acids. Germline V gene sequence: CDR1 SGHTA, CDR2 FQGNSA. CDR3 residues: CASSTMVGFSTDTQYF. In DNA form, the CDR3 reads TGTGCCAGCAGCACCATGGTGGGGTTTTCCACAGATACGCAGTATTTT.

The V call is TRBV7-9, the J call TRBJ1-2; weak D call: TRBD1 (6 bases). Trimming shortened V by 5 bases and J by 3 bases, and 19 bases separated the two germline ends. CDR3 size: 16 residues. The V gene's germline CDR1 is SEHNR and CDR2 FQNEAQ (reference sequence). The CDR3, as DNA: TGTGCCAGCAGCACCCGAAACAGGGATTTGGACTATGGCTACACCTTC. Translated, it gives CASSTRNRDLDYGYTF.